Below are 27 T cell receptor beta chains sequenced from a single sample in a study of long-term antiretroviral therapy in people with HIV. The run of the v3.0 immunoSEQ assay was at survey level. Produced via immunoSEQ multiplex PCR; TCRdb's table is partial and in-frame only. Of 13,000 to 15,000 clones in the sample, over 65% were seen once. Here the sequenced sample was unsorted PBMCs, taken 1.3 years before starting antiretroviral therapy. These receptors were obtained from a man aged 35 to 55 with HIV.

The chain combines TRBV5-1 with TRBJ2-7, with TRBD1 as a possible D gene (5 bases). V lost 4 bases and J 4 bases, leaving 12 bases between the germline ends. The CDR3 totals 13 residues. CDR1 and CDR2 (germline): SGHRS, YFSETQ. CDR3: CASSSTGPYEQYF. In nucleotides, the CDR3 is TGCGCCAGCAGCAGTACAGGACCTTACGAGCAGTACTTC.

This chain links TRBV27 with TRBJ2-3; 8 nucleotides match TRBD2. Looked up from germline, CDR1 is MNHEY and CDR2 is SMNVEV (reference sequence). The CDR3 consists of 14 residues. V shed 6 bases and J 2 bases; nucleotides not matched to a gene: 4. This chain's CDR3 is CASRRGAATDTQYF. In nucleotides, the CDR3 is TGTGCCAGCAGGCGGGGGGCCGCCACAGATACGCAGTATTTT.

The rearrangement uses TRBV11-3 and TRBJ1-1; D gene unclear. Germline-derived CDR1 and CDR2 are SGHNT and YENEEA. The V gene lost 2 bases and the J gene lost 4 bases, with 8 bases spanning the gap. The CDR3 covers 13 residues. In DNA, the CDR3 is TGTGCCAGCAGCTTAATAGGGTCCACTGAAGCTTTCTTT. It translates to CASSLIGSTEAFF. The entire variable domain, with the rest obtained from reference TRBV11-3 and TRBJ1-1, is as follows: EAGVVQSPRYKIIEKKQPVAFWCNPISGHNTLYWYLQNLGQGPELLIRYENEEAVDDSQLPKDRFSAERLKGVDSTLKIQPAELGDSAVYLCASSLIGSTEAFFGQGTRLTVV.

This clone appeared a single time. This chain joins TRBV5-6 and TRBJ1-2; the D gene is possibly TRBD1 (6 bases). The CDR3 contains 12 residues. Germline CDR1 SGHDT, CDR2 YYEEEE. Between the trimmed V and J ends, which lost 4 bases and 8 bases, there was a span of 12 bases. This chain's CDR3 is CASSEQGKGYTF. CDR3 bases: TGTGCCAGCAGCGAACAGGGTAAAGGCTACACCTTC.

The genes are TRBV9 and TRBJ1-3; D unresolved. Germline values: CDR1 SGDLS, CDR2 YYNGEE. The V end was cut by 0 bases, the J end by 2 bases, with 9 bases between. The CDR3 consists of 15 residues. CDR3 sequence reads: CASSVEAGTGNTIYF. Here the CDR3 DNA reads TGTGCCAGCAGCGTAGAGGCAGGAACTGGAAACACCATATATTTT.

The V and J genes are TRBV7-2 and TRBJ2-7, with D maybe TRBD2 (5 bases). The V end lost 5 bases, the J end lost 5 bases, and 13 bases lay between the germline ends. There are 13 residues in the CDR3. In germline, CDR1 is SGHTA, CDR2 FQGNSA. CDR3 region: CASSHGGHHEQYF. The CDR3 DNA follows: TGTGCCAGCAGCCATGGCGGGCACCACGAGCAGTACTTC. Using reference TRBV7-2 and TRBJ2-7 for the parts outside the CDR3, the full variable domain is GAGVSQSPSNKVTEKGKDVELRCDPISGHTALYWYRQSLGQGLEFLIYFQGNSAPDKSGLPSDRFSAERTGGSVSTLTIQRTQQEDSAVYLCASSHGGHHEQYFGPGTRLTVT.

V gene TRBV30 combines with J gene TRBJ1-1; D uncertain. This CDR3 is built from 11 residues. Trimming stripped 0 bases from V and 6 bases from J, with 5 bases between. Per germline, CDR1 GTSNPN and CDR2 SVGIG (reference sequence). The DNA of the CDR3 is TGTGCCTGGAGTGTTACTGCTGAAGCTTTCTTT. Protein sequence: CAWSVTAEAFF.

V gene TRBV5-1 combines with J gene TRBJ2-5; no clear D. Trimming pared 4 bases from V and 5 bases from J, leaving 9 bases between. CDR1 is SGHRS, CDR2 YFSETQ, per germline. CDR3 length equals 12 residues. As DNA, the CDR3 is TGCGCCAGCAGCATGGGAAGGGAGACCCAGTACTTC. It specifies CASSMGRETQYF.

The chain employs TRBV10-3 and TRBJ2-3; no clear D. Trimming stripped 0 bases from V and 0 bases from J, with 4 bases between. The CDR3 is 14 residues long. CDR1 and CDR2 (germline): ENHRY, SYGVKD. CDR3 DNA sequence: TGTGCCATCAGTGAGTCGAAGAGCACAGATACGCAGTATTTT. It yields the protein CAISESKSTDTQYF.

The chain uses TRBV18 and TRBJ1-3; 10 bases fit TRBD1. The germline CDR1 and CDR2 sequences are KGHSH and LQKENI. The CDR3 has 17 amino acids. The V gene end was trimmed by 3 bases and the J gene end by 7 bases; junction bases not matched to a gene: 12. The CDR3 reads CASSPPGRQGALNTIYF. The CDR3 nucleotides are TGTGCCAGCTCACCTCCTGGGAGACAGGGGGCTTTGAACACCATATATTTT.

The chain links TRBV4-1 to TRBJ2-3; 9 bases line up with TRBD2. J was trimmed by 7 bases and V by 1 base; bases with no gene match: 3. CDR1 MGHRA and CDR2 YSYEKL come from the germline V gene. CDR3 length: 14 residues. Here the CDR3 reads CASSQVLAGHTQYF. As DNA, the CDR3 is TGCGCCAGCAGCCAAGTACTAGCGGGCCATACGCAGTATTTT.

This chain joins TRBV7-9 and TRBJ2-3; D remains unclear. The V gene's germline CDR1 is SEHNR and CDR2 FQNEAQ (reference sequence). The V end lost 6 bases, the J end lost 6 bases, and 13 bases lay between the germline ends. The CDR3 has 13 amino acids. DNA of the CDR3: TGTGCCAGCAGTTCCCTGGGCCCCGATACGCAGTATTTT. Its protein is CASSSLGPDTQYF.

The chain links TRBV5-1 to TRBJ2-3; 12 bases map to TRBD2. The trim removed 2 bases at V and 2 bases at J, leaving 3 bases unmatched. Germline lookup yields CDR1 SGHRS and CDR2 YFSETQ. There are 16 residues in the CDR3. The CDR3 loop reads CASSLSSGGATDTQYF. The CDR3 coding sequence is TGCGCCAGCAGCTTATCTAGCGGGGGGGCCACAGATACGCAGTATTTT.

CDR3 sequence: CASSPEGVTLYEQYF. The CDR3 DNA reads as TGTGCCAGCAGCCCAGAGGGGGTAACCCTCTACGAGCAGTACTTC. The rearrangement links TRBV11-2 to TRBJ2-7, with D possibly TRBD1 on 6 matching bases. This CDR3 is 15 amino acids long. Trimming took 5 bases from V and 3 from J, leaving 17 bases between them. Germline V gene sequence: CDR1 SGHAT, CDR2 FQNNGV.

The V and J genes are TRBV6-5 and TRBJ1-5; D might be TRBD1 (5 bases). Germline V gene data show CDR1 as MNHEY and CDR2 as SVGAGI. V lost 6 bases and J 7 bases, leaving 13 bases between the germline ends. This CDR3 is built from 13 residues. The chain's CDR3 is CASSPTQAQPQHF. The CDR3 DNA sequence: TGTGCCAGCAGCCCCACACAGGCCCAGCCCCAGCATTTT.

The CDR3 nucleotides read TGCGCCAGCAGTGAGTTCAGGGCGGCCAATGAGCAGTTCTTC. This sequence encodes CASSEFRAANEQFF. The chain combines TRBV10-2 with TRBJ2-1, with a tentative D call TRBD1 (5 bases). The CDR3 contains 14 residues. Germline CDR1 is WSHSY and CDR2 is SAAADI. The V and J ends lost 1 base and 6 bases respectively, with 10 bases between them.

This clone was picked up one time. V is TRBV11-2 and J is TRBJ1-2, with TRBD1 matching over 7 bases. This CDR3 spans 16 amino acids. CDR1 is SGHAT, CDR2 FQNNGV, per germline. V was pared by 1 base and J by 8 bases, with 13 bases of the junction left unmatched. The CDR3 sequence: CASSLGAGTATSGYTF. The CDR3 coding sequence is TGTGCCAGCAGCTTAGGGGCCGGGACAGCGACCTCGGGCTACACCTTC.

The chain couples TRBV4-1 to TRBJ2-4; D could derive from TRBD1 or TRBD2 (6 bases each). Germline V gene sequence: CDR1 MGHRA, CDR2 YSYEKL. This CDR3 is 14 amino acids long. V lost 1 base, J lost 7 bases, and 11 bases lay in between. This CDR3 reads CASSQVGGRNIQYF. CDR3 DNA: TGCGCCAGCAGCCAAGTGGGGGGCCGGAACATTCAGTACTTC.

The chain uses TRBV19 and TRBJ1-4; unclear D gene. The V gene's germline CDR1 is LNHDA and CDR2 SQIVND (reference sequence). Trimming left V 6 bases short and J 4 bases short, with 15 bases between. CDR3 size: 15 residues. The CDR3 DNA reads TGTGCCAGTAGCTCCCGAAGTGGGAGTAATGAAAAACTGTTTTTT. It encodes CASSSRSGSNEKLFF.

The chain links TRBV19 to TRBJ2-7; D call uncertain. From germline, CDR1 is LNHDA and CDR2 SQIVND (reference sequence). This CDR3 region has 13 residues. V dropped 3 bases and J dropped 3 bases, with 9 bases sitting between them. CDR3 residues: CASSIGQNYEQYF. CDR3 nucleotides: TGTGCCAGTAGTATCGGGCAGAACTACGAGCAGTACTTC.

The sample holds a few counts of this clone. J is TRBJ1-2 and V is TRBV9; no reliable D call. Trimming stripped 0 bases from V and 4 bases from J, with 10 bases between. From germline, CDR1 is SGDLS and CDR2 YYNGEE. The CDR3 loop spans 14 amino acids. The CDR3 protein is CASSVEGSSYGYTF. DNA for the CDR3: TGTGCCAGCAGCGTAGAAGGGTCCAGCTATGGCTACACCTTC.

The CDR3 loop is CSVEGSGGANEQFF. For the CDR3, the DNA is TGCAGCGTTGAAGGTAGCGGGGGGGCGAATGAGCAGTTCTTC. The rearrangement uses TRBV29-1 and TRBJ2-1, with 11 nucleotides matching TRBD2. The CDR3 extends over 14 amino acids. J gave up 7 bases and V 1 base, and 3 bases lay outside the gene matches. Germline CDR1 and CDR2: SQVTM and ANQGSEA.

The chain has TRBV6-6 and TRBJ1-3; D gene uncertain. This CDR3 is built from 16 residues. CDR1 and CDR2 (germline): MNHNY, SVGAGI (reference sequence). Trimming shortened V by 2 bases and J by 0 bases, and 11 bases separated the two germline ends. CDR3 DNA sequence: TGTGCCAGCAGTTACGGTCCGCCGAGCTCTGGAAACACCATATATTTT. It encodes CASSYGPPSSGNTIYF.

This clone was seen only once. The rearrangement links TRBV11-1 to TRBJ1-2; D is ambiguous. V lost 1 base, J lost 8 bases, and 11 bases lay in between. CDR3 size: 13 residues. Looked up from germline, CDR1 is SGHAT and CDR2 is FQDESV (reference sequence). This chain's CDR3 is CASSLDRLGGYTF. The CDR3 coding sequence is TGTGCCAGCAGCTTAGACCGTCTAGGGGGCTACACCTTC.

The chain combines TRBV27 with TRBJ2-1; maybe TRBD1 (6 bases). V was pared by 6 bases and J by 8 bases, with 23 bases between. In germline, CDR1 is MNHEY, CDR2 SMNVEV (reference sequence). The CDR3 is 16 amino acids. The CDR3 loop reads CASSLGGRPPIDEQFF. CDR3 DNA sequence: TGTGCCAGCAGCCTAGGGGGACGACCTCCTATAGATGAGCAGTTCTTC.

V is TRBV10-3 and J is TRBJ1-6; D not resolved. CDR1 and CDR2 from the germline V gene are ENHRY and SYGVKD. This CDR3 has 15 residues. V lost 5 bases and J 7 bases, leaving 15 bases between the germline ends. The CDR3 DNA reads as TGTGCCATCAGTCCTTTAGCCCCGGGAAATTCACCCCTCCACTTT. Translating it yields CAISPLAPGNSPLHF.

The chain is built from TRBV27 and TRBJ2-1; D tentatively fits TRBD1 or TRBD2 (5 bases each). The CDR3 totals 15 residues. The ends were cut back, 3 bases at V and 5 bases at J, with 14 bases in the middle. The germline CDR1 and CDR2 sequences are MNHEY and SMNVEV (reference sequence). The CDR3 nucleotides are TGTGCCAGCAGTTTCCGTTGGCAGGGAGACAATGAGCAGTTCTTC. It encodes CASSFRWQGDNEQFF.